The clone carrying this TCR beta chain was recorded once. Its matching antigen is unknown. The data were obtained in a study of T cell responses to AZD1222 COVID-19 vaccine. General study results and limits: Just a handful of AZD1222 recipients were seropositive at baseline. In all cases, repertoires were sampled only after the peak T cell response.

Germline V lookup: CDR1 SGDLS, CDR2 YYNGEE. This CDR3 is 18 amino acids long. The J segment lost 5 bases and the V segment lost 4 bases, leaving 18 bases of the junction unmatched. Using immunoSEQ multiplex PCR, the repertoire was profiled, and TCRdb retains in-frame clones only, with some absent. The table has tens of thousands of clones, about 88% seen once. The material sequenced was peripheral blood, taken on day 0 of AZD1222 vaccination. V gene TRBV9 combines with J gene TRBJ2-5, with 9 bases identical to TRBD1. This TCR came from an adult in good health. The CDR3 bases are TGTGCCAGCAGCCCCCTTTATTCCACAGGGGGCAGCGATGAGACCCAGTACTTC. It encodes CASSPLYSTGGSDETQYF.